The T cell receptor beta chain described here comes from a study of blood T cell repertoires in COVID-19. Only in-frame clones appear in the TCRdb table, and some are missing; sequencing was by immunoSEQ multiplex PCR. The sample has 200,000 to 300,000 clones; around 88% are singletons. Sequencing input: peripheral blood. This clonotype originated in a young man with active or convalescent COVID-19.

The CDR3 spells CAWCAPRETDTQYF. The CDR3, as DNA: TGTGCCTGGTGCGCGCCCAGGGAAACAGATACGCAGTATTTT. The chain uses TRBV30 and TRBJ2-3, with D perhaps TRBD1 (5 bases). V lost 5 bases and J 3 bases, leaving 15 bases between the germline ends. Germline V gene lookup returns CDR1 GTSNPN and CDR2 SVGIG (reference sequence). This CDR3 contains 14 residues.